Listed here are 30 T cell receptor beta chains from one sample, sequenced in a study of T cells in localized non-small cell lung cancer. Using immunoSEQ multiplex PCR, the repertoire was profiled, and TCRdb retains in-frame clones only, with some absent. This sample yields about 3,300 clones, of which roughly 31% are seen a single time; roughly 13% belongs to the top ten. The sequenced sample was normal lung tissue next to the tumor, obtained before any cancer treatment. Receptors were obtained from a woman aged 35 to 75 with stage I lung adenocarcinoma.

The chain employs TRBV6-8 and TRBJ2-1, with D perhaps TRBD2 (5 bases). The ends were cut back, 4 bases at V and 3 bases at J, with 16 bases in the middle. Germline CDR1 and CDR2: MNHGY and SAAAGT. This CDR3 is 16 amino acids long. The CDR3 nucleotides are TGTGCCAGCAGTTTAGTTGGGAGAATACGCTACAATGAGCAGTTCTTC. This sequence encodes CASSLVGRIRYNEQFF.

This clone is categorized as medium-sized. The V and J genes are TRBV11-3 and TRBJ2-3; D gene unclear. The CDR3 runs to 14 residues. The V gene lost 5 bases and the J gene lost 4 bases, with 13 bases spanning the gap. Germline assignment: CDR1 SGHNT and CDR2 YENEEA. CDR3 sequence (DNA): TGTGCCAGCAGCCGTGACGAGCCCGCAGATACGCAGTATTTT. It translates to CASSRDEPADTQYF.

The V and J genes are TRBV7-7 and TRBJ1-3, with 8 bases fitting TRBD1. V lost 1 base and J lost 8; bases outside the gene matches: 7. In germline, CDR1 is SSHAT, CDR2 FNYEAQ (reference sequence). The CDR3 loop spans 15 amino acids. The CDR3 bases are TGTGCCAGCAGCTTAGGACAGGGGCCCGGACACACCATATATTTT. This encodes CASSLGQGPGHTIYF.

This clone was recorded a few times. This chain connects TRBV9 to TRBJ2-3; D is unresolved. The germline V gene encodes CDR1 SGDLS and CDR2 YYNGEE. The length of the CDR3 is 13 residues. The V end lost 2 bases, the J end lost 2 bases, and 6 bases lay between the germline ends. The CDR3 reads CASSVGFTDTQYF. For the CDR3, the DNA is TGTGCCAGCAGCGTCGGCTTCACAGATACGCAGTATTTT.

This clone was counted only a few times. The V gene is TRBV9, the J gene TRBJ1-2, with D unclear. Trimming removed 4 bases at V and 0 bases at J, with 13 bases between. This CDR3 has 15 amino acids. The germline gives CDR1 SGDLS, CDR2 YYNGEE. CDR3 bases: TGTGCCAGCAGCCCATCGGGAAATGCTAACTATGGCTACACCTTC. Translation: CASSPSGNANYGYTF.

This chain uses TRBV7-2 with TRBJ1-1, with D possibly TRBD1 on 5 matching bases. The CDR3 is 13 amino acids. V was trimmed by 2 bases and J by 7 bases, leaving 11 bases between them. Germline V CDR1 and CDR2: SGHTA, FQGNSA. CDR3 loop: CASSLTQGGEAFF. The CDR3 coding sequence is TGTGCCAGCAGCTTAACCCAGGGCGGTGAAGCTTTCTTT. Full variable domain (missing parts from reference TRBV7-2 and TRBJ1-1): GAGVSQSPSNKVTEKGKDVELRCDPISGHTALYWYRQSLGQGLEFLIYFQGNSAPDKSGLPSDRFSAERTGGSVSTLTIQRTQQEDSAVYLCASSLTQGGEAFFGQGTRLTVV.

In its sample, this clone ranks as medium-sized. The rearrangement links TRBV6-8 to TRBJ2-1; 11 bases agree with TRBD2. Germline V gene data show CDR1 as MNHGY and CDR2 as SAAAGT. The V gene end was trimmed by 6 bases and the J gene end by 7 bases; junction bases not matched to a gene: 5. This CDR3 has 14 residues. In nucleotides, the CDR3 is TGTGCCAGCAGACCTAGCGGGAGGTTTAATGAGCAGTTCTTC. Protein: CASRPSGRFNEQFF.

Relative to its sample, this clone is medium-sized. V is TRBV11-3 and J is TRBJ2-7, with 7 bases aligning to TRBD1. CDR3 length: 14 residues. CDR1 and CDR2 from the germline V gene are SGHNT and YENEEA. V was clipped by 3 bases and J by 6 bases; unmatched bases: 8. The CDR3 loop is CASSLRGLGAEQYF. DNA of the CDR3: TGTGCCAGCAGCTTGAGGGGGCTAGGGGCCGAGCAGTACTTC. The full variable domain, in which reference TRBV11-3 and TRBJ2-7 provide the parts outside the CDR3, is EAGVVQSPRYKIIEKKQPVAFWCNPISGHNTLYWYLQNLGQGPELLIRYENEEAVDDSQLPKDRFSAERLKGVDSTLKIQPAELGDSAVYLCASSLRGLGAEQYFGPGTRLTVT.

The V gene is TRBV11-1, the J gene TRBJ2-1, with 13 bases identical to TRBD2. V lost 4 bases and J lost 8; bases outside the gene matches: 5. The CDR3 is 15 amino acids. Germline lookup yields CDR1 SGHAT and CDR2 FQDESV (reference sequence). The CDR3 DNA reads TGTGCCAGCAGCTATGGACTAGCGGGAGTATATGAGCAGTTCTTC. Its translation is CASSYGLAGVYEQFF.

The V call is TRBV19, the J call TRBJ2-4, with TRBD2 matching over 8 bases. This CDR3 contains 12 residues. Germline CDR1 is LNHDA and CDR2 is SQIVND (reference sequence). With 5 bases clipped from V and 8 bases from J, the junction kept 2 bases outside the gene matches. Here the CDR3 reads CASSPGGDIQYF. The CDR3, as DNA: TGTGCCAGTAGTCCCGGGGGGGACATTCAGTACTTC.

The chain employs TRBV19 and TRBJ2-2; 14 nucleotides match TRBD2. Germline V gene data show CDR1 as LNHDA and CDR2 as SQIVND (reference sequence). This CDR3 region has 17 residues. Trimming removed 5 bases from V and 3 bases from J; junction bases left unmatched: 5. The CDR3 sequence is CASSLRLAGGHTGELFF. The CDR3 region has the DNA TGTGCCAGTAGTCTAAGACTAGCGGGGGGGCACACCGGGGAGCTGTTTTTT.

In this sample, this clone turned up a few times. V gene TRBV6-8 combines with J gene TRBJ2-2, with TRBD1 matching 7 bases. Germline assignment: CDR1 MNHGY and CDR2 SAAAGT. V gave up 5 bases and J gave up 4 bases; unmatched junction bases: 7. The length of the CDR3 is 15 residues. The CDR3 loop is CASSNLNRGTGELFF. The CDR3 DNA sequence: TGTGCCAGCAGTAATCTTAACAGGGGCACCGGGGAGCTGTTTTTT.

This sequence joins TRBV11-3 and TRBJ2-7; D gene unclear. Germline lookup yields CDR1 SGHNT and CDR2 YENEEA. V was cut by 0 bases and J by 1 base, with 13 bases left in between. This CDR3 is built from 16 residues. CDR3 DNA: TGTGCCAGCAGCTTAGATCACCAGGTAGGGTCCTACGAGCAGTACTTC. Its protein product is CASSLDHQVGSYEQYF.

The V gene is TRBV9, the J gene TRBJ2-3; TRBD2 might be the D (5 bases). CDR1 is SGDLS and CDR2 is YYNGEE in the germline V gene. The CDR3 is made up of 15 amino acids. The V gene lost 0 bases and the J gene lost 2 bases, with 10 bases spanning the gap. The CDR3 here is CASSVDQRYTDTQYF. CDR3 DNA: TGTGCCAGCAGCGTAGATCAGCGGTACACAGATACGCAGTATTTT.

This clone came up once. The gene calls are TRBV30 and TRBJ1-4; D unclear. The V end lost 0 bases, the J end lost 7 bases, and 9 bases lay between the germline ends. The CDR3 has 13 amino acids. CDR1 and CDR2 (germline): GTSNPN, SVGIG (reference sequence). The CDR3 protein is CAWSVGEVEKLFF. For the CDR3, the DNA is TGTGCCTGGAGTGTAGGTGAAGTTGAAAAACTGTTTTTT.

V usage is TRBV11-3 and J usage is TRBJ2-1; TRBD2 aligns across 9 bases. CDR1 is SGHNT, CDR2 YENEEA, per germline. There are 16 residues in the CDR3. After removal of 4 bases from V and 8 bases from J, the junction contained 12 bases not matched to a gene. The CDR3, as DNA: TGTGCCAGCAGCTACCCGAGTAGCGGGAGAGGCTATGAGCAGTTCTTC. Amino acids: CASSYPSSGRGYEQFF.

This clone was detected only a few times. The chain couples TRBV11-3 to TRBJ2-7; D unclear. Per the germline V gene, CDR1 is SGHNT and CDR2 is YENEEA. This CDR3 contains 16 residues. Trimming stripped 5 bases from V and 0 bases from J, with 17 bases between. CDR3 amino acids: CASSQASFGSSYEQYF. The CDR3, as DNA: TGTGCCAGCAGCCAAGCCTCGTTTGGCAGCTCCTACGAGCAGTACTTC.

This clone was seen a few times. The CDR3 sequence: CASSLGGYPEKLFF. The DNA for the CDR3 is TGTGCCAGCAGCTTAGGAGGGTATCCTGAAAAACTGTTTTTT. The J gene is TRBJ1-4, the V gene TRBV11-3; no reliable D call. The V end lost 1 base, the J end lost 7 bases, and 10 bases lay between the germline ends. Germline V gives CDR1 SGHNT, CDR2 YENEEA. The CDR3 runs 14 residues.

This rearrangement joins TRBV30 to TRBJ2-7; D is perhaps TRBD2 (6 bases). Between the trimmed V and J ends, which lost 3 bases and 3 bases, there was a span of 12 bases. The CDR3 runs 13 residues. Germline-derived CDR1 and CDR2 are GTSNPN and SVGIG (reference sequence). CDR3 bases: TGTGCCTGGAGGGATGCCGGGGGCTACGAGCAGTACTTC. Its protein product is CAWRDAGGYEQYF. Full variable domain (rest looked up from reference TRBV30 and TRBJ2-7): SQTIHQWPATLVQPVGSPLSLECTVEGTSNPNLYWYRQAAGRGLQLLFYSVGIGQISSEVPQNLSASRPQDRQFILSSKKLLLSDSGFYLCAWRDAGGYEQYFGPGTRLTVT.

CDR3 coding DNA: TGCGCCAGCAGCCCGTCGGGGGTCCAAGAGACCCAGTACTTC. Encoded protein: CASSPSGVQETQYF. The chain carries TRBV5-1 and TRBJ2-5; D is perhaps TRBD2 (6 bases). The CDR3 is 14 amino acids. The germline V gene encodes CDR1 SGHRS and CDR2 YFSETQ. V dropped 4 bases and J dropped 1 base, with 11 bases sitting between them. The full variable domain, rest sourced from reference TRBV5-1 and TRBJ2-5, is KAGVTQTPRYLIKTRGQQVTLSCSPISGHRSVSWYQQTPGQGLQFLFEYFSETQRNKGNFPGRFSGRQFSNSRSEMNVSTLELGDSALYLCASSPSGVQETQYFGPGTRLLVL.

The chain is built from TRBV6-8 and TRBJ1-1; D unclear. CDR3 length: 17 residues. Trimming took off 0 bases at V and 8 bases at J, with 22 bases between the two ends. CDR1 and CDR2 (germline): MNHGY, SAAAGT. This CDR3 is CASSYSALVSKAREAFF. The DNA of the CDR3 is TGTGCCAGCAGTTACTCGGCACTTGTCAGTAAAGCTCGCGAAGCTTTCTTT.

CDR3 DNA: TGTGCCATCTCAACTAGCGAGGGAACAGGGAACAATGAGCAGTTCTTC. Amino acid sequence: CAISTSEGTGNNEQFF. J is TRBJ2-1 and V is TRBV6-8; maybe TRBD2 (7 bases). The CDR3 has 16 residues. V was shortened by 10 bases and J by 5 bases, with 24 bases between the two germline ends. From germline, CDR1 is MNHGY and CDR2 SAAAGT.

The chain carries TRBV10-3 and TRBJ2-3; tentative D call: TRBD2 (6 bases). V lost 0 bases and J 0 bases, leaving 10 bases between the germline ends. CDR1 and CDR2 from the germline V gene are ENHRY and SYGVKD. CDR3 size: 16 residues. CDR3 sequence reads: CAISESSGFSTDTQYF. For the CDR3, the DNA is TGTGCCATCAGTGAGTCCAGCGGGTTTAGCACAGATACGCAGTATTTT.

This clone was observed a handful of times. The genes are TRBV11-3 and TRBJ1-2, with 9 bases fitting TRBD1. The CDR3 loop spans 20 amino acids. Unmatched junction bases numbered 19, after V lost 2 bases and J lost 3 bases. Germline V gene lookup returns CDR1 SGHNT and CDR2 YENEEA. The CDR3 protein is CASSLWGDTGGFQLDYGYTF. CDR3 DNA: TGTGCCAGCAGCTTATGGGGTGATACAGGGGGCTTTCAATTGGACTATGGCTACACCTTC.

This clone is judged medium-sized. The J gene is TRBJ2-1, the V gene TRBV11-3; a weak D match, TRBD2 (5 bases). The CDR3 contains 14 residues. Germline CDR1 SGHNT, CDR2 YENEEA. Trimming shortened V by 5 bases and J by 6 bases, and 14 bases separated the two germline ends. The CDR3 reads CASSSQKSGNEQFF. As DNA, the CDR3 is TGTGCCAGCAGCAGCCAAAAGAGCGGCAATGAGCAGTTCTTC.

V is TRBV4-1 and J is TRBJ1-2, with D possibly TRBD1 on 6 matching bases. Germline-derived CDR1 and CDR2 are MGHRA and YSYEKL. Deletions cut 2 bases from V and 2 bases from J, with 12 bases between. The CDR3 has 15 residues. DNA for the CDR3: TGCGCCAGCAGCCAAACCGGGACACAGAACTATGGCTACACCTTC. Its translation: CASSQTGTQNYGYTF.

This clone showed up just a few times. The rearrangement joins TRBV30 to TRBJ1-4; TRBD1 matches 7 bases. V was clipped by 0 bases and J by 0 bases; unmatched bases: 4. Germline V CDR1 and CDR2: GTSNPN, SVGIG (reference sequence). CDR3 length: 16 amino acids. CDR3 amino acids: CAWSVQGTATNEKLFF. The DNA of the CDR3 is TGTGCCTGGAGTGTACAGGGGACCGCAACTAATGAAAAACTGTTTTTT.

The rearrangement joins TRBV28 to TRBJ2-2; 10 bases match TRBD2. With 6 bases clipped from V and 8 bases from J, the junction kept 9 bases outside the gene matches. CDR3 size: 15 residues. Germline-derived CDR1 and CDR2 are MDHEN and SYDVKM. The CDR3: CASRYSGGTGGELFF. Written as DNA, the CDR3 is TGTGCCAGCAGATATAGCGGGGGGACAGGTGGGGAGCTGTTTTTT.

This clone was observed a few times. The chain links TRBV10-3 to TRBJ2-1; D might be TRBD1 or TRBD2, each matching 7 bases. This CDR3 has 14 residues. Germline lookup yields CDR1 ENHRY and CDR2 SYGVKD. V was pared by 10 bases and J by 5 bases, with 18 bases between. The CDR3 here is CATESGTAHNEQFF. In DNA, the CDR3 is TGTGCCACCGAGAGCGGGACAGCGCACAATGAGCAGTTCTTC.

The rearrangement joins TRBV5-1 to TRBJ2-2; perhaps TRBD1 as D (5 bases). CDR1 and CDR2 (germline): SGHRS, YFSETQ. The V and J ends lost 4 bases and 2 bases respectively, with 12 bases between them. The length of the CDR3 is 15 residues. The CDR3 DNA follows: TGCGCCAGCAGCCCAAAGACAGATAACACCGGGGAGCTGTTTTTT. This encodes CASSPKTDNTGELFF.